This is a list of T cell receptor beta chains from one sample in a study of blood T cell repertoires in COVID-19. TCRdb's copy holds only in-frame clones and misses some; the assay was immunoSEQ multiplex PCR. In the table there are about 240,000 clones, approximately 83% of which are singletons. Sample: PBMCs or T cells enriched from blood (not recorded which). These receptors were obtained from a woman between 35 and 50 years old with acute COVID-19. The CDR3 runs from the conserved cysteine through the conserved F or W. The D gene is left open where the match is weak.

- TRBJ2-3 TRBV3-1/TRBV3-2 CASKGPLGGGTDTQYF TGTGCCAGCAAAGGACCTCTAGGGGGGGGCACAGATACGCAGTATTTT
TRBD2 TRBJ2-3 TRBV10-2 CASSGGRPTDTQYF TGCGCCAGCAGTGGCGGGAGGCCCACGGATACGCAGTATTTT
TRBD1 TRBJ2-7 TRBV23-1 CASSQSPQGGYEQYF TGCGCCAGCAGTCAATCACCACAGGGGGGCTACGAGCAGTACTTC
- TRBJ2-7 TRBV2 CASGYIYEQYF TGTGCCAGCGGTTACATCTACGAGCAGTACTTC
- TRBJ2-7 TRBV12-3/TRBV12-4 CASSLGRSYEQYF TGTGCCAGCAGTTTAGGCAGATCCTACGAGCAGTACTTC
- TRBJ1-1 TRBV7-9 CASSIDRLLGNTEAFF TGTGCCAGCAGCATAGACAGGCTACTCGGGAACACTGAAGCTTTCTTT
TRBD2 TRBJ2-7 TRBV18 CASSPVLAGVRYEQYF TGTGCCAGCTCACCGGTCCTAGCGGGAGTTAGATACGAGCAGTACTTC
TRBD1 TRBJ2-7 TRBV29-1 CSVTGTASYEQYF TGCAGCGTGACCGGGACAGCCTCCTACGAGCAGTACTTC
- TRBJ1-1 TRBV28 CASSLQGPATEAFF TGTGCCAGCAGTTTACAGGGGCCCGCCACTGAAGCTTTCTTT
- TRBJ1-4 TRBV29-1 CSVGRDRGEKLFF TGCAGCGTTGGGAGGGATAGAGGGGAAAAACTGTTTTTT
- TRBJ2-1 TRBV11-1 CASSFTGYSHNEQFF TGTGCCAGCAGCTTCACGGGTTACTCACACAATGAGCAGTTCTTC
TRBD1 TRBJ1-3 TRBV27 CASSGTVGNTIYF TGTGCCAGCAGTGGGACAGTAGGAAACACCATATATTTT
- TRBJ2-1 TRBV25-1 CASSGTPYNEQFF TGTGCCAGCAGTGGGACACCCTACAATGAGCAGTTCTTC
TRBD2 TRBJ2-2 TRBV6-2/TRBV6-3 CASSSSTSGRSNTGELFF TGTGCCAGCAGTTCCTCGACTAGCGGGAGGAGCAACACCGGGGAGCTGTTTTTT